This T cell receptor (beta chain) was retrieved from a study of low-dose radiotherapy and immunotherapy resistance in tumors. Study background: Doses delivered to Cohort 2 were 1 Gy per fraction every two weeks, amounting to 13 Gy over 26 weeks. Once cycle 1 day 1 began, patients took oral aspirin 300 mg daily for four cycles. Intravenous administration to patients comprised nivolumab at 240 mg every two weeks and ipilimumab at 1 mg/kg every six weeks.

Time point reported: before trial treatment. This clonotype was seen ten or more times. TRAV- and TRBV-specific primers primed first-strand cDNA, covering alpha and beta chains. Using a constant-region primer together with a V-primer adapter, TCRs were subjected to about 18 PCR cycles of amplification. In vitro transcription was used to amplify the isolated mRNA. TCRdb reprocessed the reads with MiXCR, giving one entry per CDR3 protein. This sample carries tens of thousands of distinct CDR3 sequences, around 17% of them seen once, and the ten largest clones take approximately 2.8%. Sequenced here: PBMCs, sampled before treatment. The sequence was obtained from a male donor with prostate cancer.

The CDR3 coding sequence is TGCGCCAGCAGCTTGGGACAAGGACAACAAGAGACCCAGTACTTC. Translating it yields CASSLGQGQQETQYF. V and J are TRBV5-1 and TRBJ2-5, with TRBD1 as a possible D gene (5 bases). This CDR3 has 15 residues. Germline CDR1 and CDR2: SGHRS and YFSETQ. Trimming shortened V by 0 bases and J by 2 bases, and 11 bases separated the two germline ends. Variable domain in full (rest from reference TRBV5-1 and TRBJ2-5): KAGVTQTPRYLIKTRGQQVTLSCSPISGHRSVSWYQQTPGQGLQFLFEYFSETQRNKGNFPGRFSGRQFSNSRSEMNVSTLELGDSALYLCASSLGQGQQETQYFGPGTRLLVL.